This TCR beta chain was sequenced during a study of CD8 T cells in ankylosing spondylitis. TCR beta libraries were made by quantitative 5'-RACE with molecular barcodes. Using its own MiXCR run on the 5' RACE reads, TCRdb lists one record per CDR3 protein. In the table there are some 250,000 distinct CDR3 sequences, roughly a quarter of which are singletons. Study outcomes and limitations: From matched ankylosing spondylitis synovial fluid, disease-linked clones were reportedly recovered at significantly enriched levels.

The CDR3 contains 14 residues. With V trimmed by 6 bases and J by 6 bases, 8 bases remained unmatched. This clonotype was observed many times. Its antigen is unidentified. This clonotype was obtained from a male donor with ankylosing spondylitis or in good health (not recorded which). Specimen: blood, either unsorted or a sorted T cell fraction (not recorded which). This chain uses TRBV12-3 or TRBV12-4 with TRBJ2-7; 10 bases match TRBD2. CDR3 protein: CASRNERGGSEQYF. The DNA for the CDR3 is TGTGCCAGCAGAAATGAGCGGGGGGGCTCCGAGCAGTACTTC.